Presented here are 17 T cell receptor beta chains from one specimen sequenced in a study of beta chain features in type 1 diabetes. Study-wide points: Shorter TCRB CDR3s, moderately but significantly so, marked every one of the four CD4+ subsets in Type 1 diabetes patients.

TCRB transcripts that were expressed got sequenced, as all of the isolated RNA had been reverse transcribed. Profiling relied on immunoSEQ multiplex PCR, and the TCRdb table lists in-frame clones only, not all of them. The table includes about 700,000 clones, around 15% detected once. Antigens for these TCRs are unknown. The sequenced material came from naive CD4+ T cells from blood. Receptors originate from a man aged 18-30 years with type 1 diabetes.

This clone has only a few counts. The V call is TRBV2, the J call TRBJ2-2; 10 bases align to TRBD1. V gave up 6 bases and J gave up 0 bases; unmatched junction bases: 1. The germline CDR1 and CDR2 sequences are SNHLY and FYNNEI. The CDR3 spans 15 residues. The CDR3 reads CASSGQGANTGELFF. CDR3 nucleotides: TGTGCCAGCAGCGGACAGGGGGCGAACACCGGGGAGCTGTTTTTT.

This sequence joins TRBV4-1 and TRBJ2-5, with 9 nucleotides matching TRBD1. The length of the CDR3 is 16 residues. Germline CDR1 reads MGHRA; CDR2 reads YSYEKL. V lost 0 bases and J lost 3; bases outside the gene matches: 5. CDR3 region: CASSQDPGQGKETQYF. The CDR3 DNA reads as TGCGCCAGCAGCCAAGACCCGGGACAGGGAAAAGAGACCCAGTACTTC.

This rearrangement joins TRBV6-1 to TRBJ2-3; D may be TRBD2 (6 bases). The CDR3 is 14 amino acids. Trimming left V 6 bases short and J 0 bases short, with 10 bases between. Germline CDR1 and CDR2: MNHNS and SASEGT. This chain's CDR3 is CASRRDGSTDTQYF. The CDR3 DNA reads TGTGCCAGCAGGCGGGACGGAAGCACAGATACGCAGTATTTT.

V is TRBV7-2 and J is TRBJ1-1; TRBD1 agrees at 7 bases. In germline, CDR1 is SGHTA, CDR2 FQGNSA. The CDR3 totals 14 residues. The V gene end was trimmed by 4 bases and the J gene end by 0 bases; junction bases not matched to a gene: 2. For the CDR3, the DNA is TGTGCCAGCAGCTCGACAGGGTTGAACACTGAAGCTTTCTTT. Translating it yields CASSSTGLNTEAFF.

The sample holds a few counts of this clone. The V and J genes are TRBV19 and TRBJ1-2; no clear D. This CDR3 is 12 amino acids long. V was cut by 5 bases and J by 3 bases, with 7 bases left in between. Germline V CDR1 and CDR2: LNHDA, SQIVND (reference sequence). CDR3 protein: CASSFTDYGYTF. The CDR3 DNA reads TGTGCCAGTAGTTTCACAGACTATGGCTACACCTTC.

CDR3: CASSPIIRTDSYNEQFF. DNA of the CDR3: TGTGCCAGCTCACCAATAATCCGTACCGACTCCTACAATGAGCAGTTCTTC. This chain connects TRBV18 to TRBJ2-1; no clear D. The CDR3 sequence is 17 residues long. The germline V gene encodes CDR1 KGHSH and CDR2 LQKENI. Trimming stripped 2 bases from V and 0 bases from J, with 14 bases between.

This clone was counted a few times. This chain joins TRBV27 and TRBJ2-7; tentative D call: TRBD2 (5 bases). CDR3 length: 13 amino acids. Germline V lookup: CDR1 MNHEY, CDR2 SMNVEV (reference sequence). V lost 5 bases to trimming and J lost 4 bases, with 12 bases between them. The CDR3 DNA reads as TGTGCCAGCAGTACGACACTAGAATACGAGCAGTACTTC. It encodes CASSTTLEYEQYF.

This chain uses TRBV7-9 with TRBJ2-3; TRBD1 might be the D (6 bases). CDR1 and CDR2 from the germline V gene are SEHNR and FQNEAQ (reference sequence). V was pared by 2 bases and J by 7 bases, with 7 bases between. The CDR3 totals 12 residues. CDR3 protein: CASSLTGNTQYF. In DNA, the CDR3 is TGTGCCAGCAGCTTAACAGGGAATACGCAGTATTTT. The full variable domain, completed using reference TRBV7-9 and TRBJ2-3, is DTGVSQNPRHKITKRGQNVTFRCDPISEHNRLYWYRQTLGQGPEFLTYFQNEAQLEKSRLLSDRFSAERPKGSFSTLEIQRTEQGDSAMYLCASSLTGNTQYFGPGTRLTVL.

This clone turned up a few times. V and J are TRBV15 and TRBJ2-3; 8 bases map to TRBD2. Germline CDR1 is LNHNV and CDR2 is YYDKDF (reference sequence). CDR3 length: 14 amino acids. V lost 4 bases to trimming and J lost 4 bases; unmatched junction nucleotides: 4. Written as DNA, the CDR3 is TGTGCCACCAGCACCCCCGGGGGGGCAGATACGCAGTATTTT. This codes for CATSTPGGADTQYF.

This clone was detected a few times. This CDR3 reads CASSPFGAGFPYEQYF. Here the CDR3 DNA reads TGCGCCAGCAGCCCGTTCGGGGCAGGGTTCCCCTACGAGCAGTACTTC. The chain links TRBV4-1 to TRBJ2-7, with D perhaps assigned TRBD1 or TRBD2 (5 bases each). V lost 4 bases, J lost 2 bases, and 18 bases lay in between. The CDR3 has 16 residues. Germline CDR1 reads MGHRA; CDR2 reads YSYEKL.

This clone was found a few times. The gene calls are TRBV6-6 and TRBJ2-5, with D possibly TRBD1 on 6 matching bases. The CDR3 loop spans 14 amino acids. Looked up from germline, CDR1 is MNHNY and CDR2 is SVGAGI (reference sequence). Trimming stripped 7 bases from V and 0 bases from J, with 12 bases between. Here the CDR3 reads CASNRQENQETQYF. In nucleotides, the CDR3 is TGTGCCAGCAATCGACAGGAGAACCAAGAGACCCAGTACTTC.

This clone was observed a handful of times. V usage is TRBV25-1 and J usage is TRBJ2-1; D is uncertain. Trimming pared 1 base from V and 7 bases from J, leaving 17 bases between. This CDR3 contains 16 residues. Germline loops: CDR1 MGHDK, CDR2 SYGVNS. The CDR3 region is CASSESWAVPLNEQFF. DNA for the CDR3: TGTGCCAGCAGTGAATCCTGGGCAGTCCCTCTTAATGAGCAGTTCTTC.

The rearrangement uses TRBV30 and TRBJ1-2; unclear D gene. CDR1 GTSNPN and CDR2 SVGIG come from the germline V gene (reference sequence). The CDR3 loop spans 13 amino acids. V gave up 2 bases and J gave up 7 bases, with 14 bases separating them. The CDR3 nucleotides are TGTGCCTGGAGTTCGGGGAGTGCGTCTGGCTACACCTTC. Translating gives CAWSSGSASGYTF.

This chain joins TRBV20-1 and TRBJ1-1; D is ambiguous. Germline loops: CDR1 DFQATT, CDR2 SNEGSKA (reference sequence). This CDR3 comprises 11 residues. V lost 3 bases to trimming and J lost 7 bases, with 9 bases between them. For the CDR3, the DNA is TGCAGTGCTAGCCCCGGTAATGAAGCTTTCTTT. Encoded protein: CSASPGNEAFF.

This clone was seen a few times. This chain uses TRBV2 with TRBJ1-1; TRBD1 matches at 11 bases. The CDR3 runs to 13 residues. With 10 bases clipped from V and 6 bases from J, the junction kept 7 bases outside the gene matches. The germline gives CDR1 SNHLY, CDR2 FYNNEI. The CDR3 region has the DNA TGTGCCATTCCGGGACAGGGGGGTCCTGAAGCTTTCTTT. Translating gives CAIPGQGGPEAFF. The full variable domain, rest sourced from reference TRBV2 and TRBJ1-1, is EPEVTQTPSHQVTQMGQEVILRCVPISNHLYFYWYRQILGQKVEFLVSFYNNEISEKSEIFDDQFSVERPDGSNFTLKIRSTKLEDSAMYFCAIPGQGGPEAFFGQGTRLTVV.

V is TRBV7-8 and J is TRBJ2-5; 7 bases line up with TRBD2. J was trimmed by 5 bases and V by 5 bases; bases with no gene match: 5. The CDR3 loop spans 13 amino acids. The germline V gene has CDR1 SGHVS and CDR2 FQNEAQ. The CDR3 DNA reads as TGTGCCAGCAGCCCCGGACTAGGGGAGACCCAGTACTTC. This sequence encodes CASSPGLGETQYF.

In its sample, this clone was seen a few times. This chain joins TRBV28 and TRBJ1-3; weak D call: TRBD1 (5 bases). With 6 bases removed from V and 0 bases from J, the gap between germline ends came to 9 bases. This CDR3 is 14 amino acids long. From germline, CDR1 is MDHEN and CDR2 SYDVKM. The CDR3 DNA follows: TGTGCCAGCAGGAGGGGAACCTCTGGAAACACCATATATTTT. This gives the protein CASRRGTSGNTIYF.